The 23 T cell receptor beta chains in this list originate from one sample, sequenced in a study of shared clonotypes between healthy human individuals. Using immunoSEQ multiplex PCR, the repertoire was profiled, and TCRdb retains in-frame clones only, with some absent. The profile shows about 2.4 million clones, approximately 93% of them singletons. The source material was naive CD4+ T cells from PBMCs. The subset: CD45RA+ positively selected. All receptors derive from a man between 18 and 35 years old in good health. Some clones in this sample may be carry-over from other donors' samples.

Regarding this clone: This same CDR3 is encoded by further DNA sequences in the sample. The V call is TRBV7-9, the J call TRBJ1-5; a possible D gene is TRBD1 (6 bases). V was clipped by 2 bases and J by 1 base, with 6 bases between them. There are 14 residues in the CDR3. CDR1 and CDR2 (germline): SEHNR, FQNEAQ (reference sequence). The DNA of the CDR3 is TGTGCCAGCAGCTTACAGGGGAGCAATCAGCCCCAGCATTTT. Its translation: CASSLQGSNQPQHF. Supplemented by reference TRBV7-9 and TRBJ1-5, the full variable domain reads DTGVSQNPRHKITKRGQNVTFRCDPISEHNRLYWYRQTLGQGPEFLTYFQNEAQLEKSRLLSDRFSAERPKGSFSTLEIQRTEQGDSAMYLCASSLQGSNQPQHFGDGTRLSIL.

The genes are TRBV4-1 and TRBJ1-5; weak D call: TRBD1 (6 bases). Trimming removed 2 bases from V and 6 bases from J, with 14 bases in between. Germline V gene lookup returns CDR1 MGHRA and CDR2 YSYEKL. This CDR3 comprises 15 residues. The CDR3 loop is CASSQIQGGGQPQHF. The CDR3 DNA sequence: TGCGCCAGCAGCCAAATACAGGGAGGAGGTCAGCCCCAGCATTTT.

This chain joins TRBV30 and TRBJ1-3; D remains ambiguous. CDR1 GTSNPN and CDR2 SVGIG come from the germline V gene (reference sequence). The CDR3 contains 12 residues. With 7 bases removed from V and 2 bases from J, the gap between germline ends came to 9 bases. The CDR3 bases are TGTGCCTTAAGACTCGCTGGAAACACCATATATTTT. It translates to CALRLAGNTIYF.

The gene calls are TRBV30 and TRBJ1-1; D perhaps matches TRBD1 (5 bases). Per the germline V gene, CDR1 is GTSNPN and CDR2 is SVGIG (reference sequence). Trimming stripped 2 bases from V and 4 bases from J, with 11 bases between. This CDR3 is built from 13 residues. CDR3 nucleotides: TGTGCCTGGAGTCTACAGGTAGGCACTGAAGCTTTCTTT. This encodes CAWSLQVGTEAFF.

This chain joins TRBV29-1 and TRBJ1-1; D call uncertain. The CDR3 totals 13 residues. Germline lookup yields CDR1 SQVTM and CDR2 ANQGSEA. V lost 5 bases and J 6 bases, leaving 16 bases between the germline ends. CDR3 residues: CSVNQLRESEAFF. The CDR3 DNA reads as TGCAGCGTTAATCAACTAAGGGAGTCTGAAGCTTTCTTT.

The chain joins TRBV10-2 to TRBJ2-5; D is unclear. Germline V CDR1 and CDR2: WSHSY, SAAADI. The length of the CDR3 is 12 residues. V lost 0 bases and J 5 bases, leaving 4 bases between the germline ends. CDR3 DNA sequence: TGCGCCAGCAGTGAGTCGGGGGAGACCCAGTACTTC. Residues: CASSESGETQYF.

The V call is TRBV4-3, the J call TRBJ2-1, with a tentative D call TRBD2 (5 bases). The CDR3 runs to 14 residues. Trimming took 4 bases from V and 7 from J, leaving 14 bases between them. Germline V gene sequence: CDR1 LGHNA, CDR2 YSLEER. The chain's CDR3 is CASSRGGAGNEQFF. The CDR3, as DNA: TGCGCCAGCAGCCGAGGAGGCGCCGGTAATGAGCAGTTCTTC.

V is TRBV6-5 and J is TRBJ2-2; D not resolved. Trimming took off 8 bases at V and 7 bases at J, with 5 bases between the two ends. Germline V CDR1 and CDR2: MNHEY, SVGAGI. This CDR3 has 10 residues. CDR3 bases: TGTGCCAGCGGGCGCGGGGAGCTGTTTTTT. It specifies CASGRGELFF.

CDR3 region: CASSRLTSGPPYEQYF. The CDR3 DNA is TGTGCCAGCAGTCGACTGACTAGCGGGCCCCCCTACGAGCAGTACTTC. The J gene is TRBJ2-7, the V gene TRBV5-4, with 10 nucleotides matching TRBD2. V lost 5 bases to trimming and J lost 2 bases; unmatched junction nucleotides: 10. This CDR3 region has 16 residues. The V gene's germline CDR1 is SGHNT and CDR2 YYREEE (reference sequence). The full variable domain, in which reference TRBV5-4 and TRBJ2-7 provide the parts outside the CDR3, is ETGVTQSPTHLIKTRGQQVTLRCSSQSGHNTVSWYQQALGQGPQFIFQYYREEENGRGNFPPRFSGLQFPNYSSELNVNALELDDSALYLCASSRLTSGPPYEQYFGPGTRLTVT.

The chain recombines TRBV5-1 with TRBJ2-2, with D possibly being TRBD1 (5 bases). Looked up from germline, CDR1 is SGHRS and CDR2 is YFSETQ. The germline V and J ends were trimmed by 2 bases and 2 bases, with 16 bases remaining between them. The CDR3 loop spans 17 amino acids. In DNA, the CDR3 is TGCGCCAGCAGCTTAAGGCCCACAGGCGTAAACACCGGGGAGCTGTTTTTT. Translation: CASSLRPTGVNTGELFF.

This chain uses TRBV19 with TRBJ1-1; D is perhaps TRBD1 (5 bases). Germline V gene data show CDR1 as LNHDA and CDR2 as SQIVND (reference sequence). CDR3 length equals 15 residues. V gave up 2 bases and J gave up 6 bases, with 16 bases separating them. Written as DNA, the CDR3 is TGTGCCAGTAGTATAAGCCGGGACCACGGGGCTGAAGCTTTCTTT. Protein sequence: CASSISRDHGAEAFF. The full variable domain, with the rest looked up from reference TRBV19 and TRBJ1-1, is DGGITQSPKYLFRKEGQNVTLSCEQNLNHDAMYWYRQDPGQGLRLIYYSQIVNDFQKGDIAEGYSVSREKKESFPLTVTSAQKNPTAFYLCASSISRDHGAEAFFGQGTRLTVV.

CDR3: CASSPAGTGGDEQYF. CDR3 in DNA: TGTGCCAGCTCACCCGCCGGGACAGGGGGCGACGAGCAGTACTTC. This rearrangement joins TRBV18 to TRBJ2-7, with TRBD1 matching over 12 bases. CDR3 length: 15 residues. Germline lookup yields CDR1 KGHSH and CDR2 LQKENI. J lost 5 bases, V lost 3 bases, and 5 bases had no gene match.

The rearrangement uses TRBV6-5 and TRBJ2-1; D remains ambiguous. V was clipped by 1 base and J by 6 bases, with 10 bases between them. Per the germline V gene, CDR1 is MNHEY and CDR2 is SVGAGI. The CDR3 covers 14 residues. CDR3 in DNA: TGTGCCAGCAGTTACTGGTCAGCGTTCAATGAGCAGTTCTTC. This sequence encodes CASSYWSAFNEQFF.

V usage is TRBV9 and J usage is TRBJ2-2, with D perhaps TRBD1 or TRBD2 (6 bases each). Between the trimmed V and J ends, which lost 4 bases and 7 bases, there was a span of 23 bases. From germline, CDR1 is SGDLS and CDR2 YYNGEE. The CDR3 length is 17 residues. DNA for the CDR3: TGTGCCAGCAGCTCCCGAGGAGGGGGGATAACAAGCGGGGAGCTGTTTTTT. Protein product: CASSSRGGGITSGELFF.

The chain has TRBV7-8 and TRBJ2-1; 8 nucleotides align to TRBD1. The CDR3 sequence is 14 residues long. V shed 5 bases and J 7 bases; nucleotides not matched to a gene: 7. Germline CDR1 reads SGHVS; CDR2 reads FQNEAQ. The DNA of the CDR3 is TGTGCCAGCAGCCCCTGGACAGGGATAAATGAGCAGTTCTTC. It yields the protein CASSPWTGINEQFF.

Worth noting for this clone: At one end the junction does not follow the germline gene, possibly because of a read error. This chain uses TRBV5-1 with TRBJ2-7; 8 bases align to TRBD1. Germline V gene sequence: CDR1 SGHRS, CDR2 YFSETQ. This CDR3 contains 14 residues. CDR3 amino acids: CASSRTGNRYEQYF. The CDR3 region has the DNA TGTGCCAGCAGCAGGACAGGGAATCGCTACGAGCAGTACTTC. The variable domain in full, completed from reference TRBV5-1 and TRBJ2-7, reads KAGVTQTPRYLIKTRGQQVTLSCSPISGHRSVSWYQQTPGQGLQFLFEYFSETQRNKGNFPGRFSGRQFSNSRSEMNVSTLELGDSALYLCASSRTGNRYEQYFGPGTRLTVT.

This chain joins TRBV7-3 and TRBJ2-7, with D hard to call. Deletions cut 1 base from V and 1 base from J, with 8 bases between. This CDR3 region has 14 residues. Germline-derived CDR1 and CDR2 are SGHTA and FQGTGA. Here the CDR3 reads CASSLSPTSYEQYF. For the CDR3, the DNA is TGTGCCAGCAGCTTAAGCCCGACGTCCTACGAGCAGTACTTC. The whole variable domain, filled in from reference TRBV7-3 and TRBJ2-7, reads GAGVSQTPSNKVTEKGKYVELRCDPISGHTALYWYRQSLGQGPEFLIYFQGTGAADDSGLPNDRFFAVRPEGSVSTLKIQRTERGDSAVYLCASSLSPTSYEQYFGPGTRLTVT.

The rearrangement uses TRBV5-6 and TRBJ2-2; 10 positions agree with TRBD2. The CDR3 is made up of 17 amino acids. J lost 1 base, V lost 0 bases, and 3 bases had no gene match. Germline CDR1 reads SGHDT; CDR2 reads YYEEEE. DNA of the CDR3: TGTGCCAGCAGCTTGGGAGCGGGAGGGCGGAACACCGGGGAGCTGTTTTTT. Protein product: CASSLGAGGRNTGELFF.

The chain employs TRBV4-1 and TRBJ2-2; D remains ambiguous. CDR3 length: 12 amino acids. V lost 1 base and J lost 4, with 1 base in between. Germline V gene data show CDR1 as MGHRA and CDR2 as YSYEKL. CDR3 residues: CASSQGTGELFF. CDR3 nucleotide sequence: TGCGCCAGCAGCCAAGGCACCGGGGAGCTGTTTTTT.

V gene TRBV6-6 combines with J gene TRBJ2-3, with a possible D match to TRBD2 (5 bases). The CDR3 runs to 13 residues. Trimming shortened V by 6 bases and J by 4 bases, and 11 bases separated the two germline ends. CDR1 MNHNY and CDR2 SVGAGI come from the germline V gene (reference sequence). CDR3 DNA sequence: TGTGCCAGCAGGCTAGAGGGCGCAGATACGCAGTATTTT. It is translated as CASRLEGADTQYF.

The J gene is TRBJ2-1, the V gene TRBV6-5; maybe TRBD1 (7 bases). Germline CDR1 MNHEY, CDR2 SVGAGI. The ends were cut back, 8 bases at V and 0 bases at J, with 8 bases in the middle. CDR3 length equals 13 residues. The CDR3 region is CASQGGSYNEQFF. The CDR3 bases are TGTGCCAGCCAGGGGGGCTCCTACAATGAGCAGTTCTTC.

V and J are TRBV18 and TRBJ2-3; D call uncertain. CDR3 length: 15 residues. The V gene lost 1 base and the J gene lost 1 base, with 9 bases spanning the gap. Germline V gene sequence: CDR1 KGHSH, CDR2 LQKENI. CDR3 loop: CASSPQRVGTDTQYF. CDR3 coding DNA: TGTGCCAGCTCACCACAAAGGGTCGGCACAGATACGCAGTATTTT.

A few counts support this clone. Other DNA sequences in this sample translate to the same CDR3. The chain combines TRBV14 with TRBJ1-1, with D possibly matching TRBD1 (5 bases). V was shortened by 4 bases and J by 0 bases, with 6 bases between the two germline ends. CDR1 and CDR2 (germline): SGHDN, FVKESK. This CDR3 contains 13 residues. In DNA, the CDR3 is TGTGCCAGCAGCCTGGGACTGAACACTGAAGCTTTCTTT. Translation: CASSLGLNTEAFF.